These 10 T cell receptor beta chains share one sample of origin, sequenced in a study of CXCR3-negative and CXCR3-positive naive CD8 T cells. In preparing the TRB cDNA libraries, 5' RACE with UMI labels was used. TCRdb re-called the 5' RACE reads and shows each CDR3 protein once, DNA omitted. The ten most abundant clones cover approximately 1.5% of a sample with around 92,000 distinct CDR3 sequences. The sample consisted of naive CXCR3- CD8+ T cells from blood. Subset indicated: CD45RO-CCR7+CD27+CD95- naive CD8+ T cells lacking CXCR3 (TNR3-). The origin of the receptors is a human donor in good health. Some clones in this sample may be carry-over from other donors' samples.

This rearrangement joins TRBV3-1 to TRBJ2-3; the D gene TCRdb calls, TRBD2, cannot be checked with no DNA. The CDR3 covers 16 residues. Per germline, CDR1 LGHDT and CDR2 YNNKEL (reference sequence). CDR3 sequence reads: CASSHQGLASTDTQYF.

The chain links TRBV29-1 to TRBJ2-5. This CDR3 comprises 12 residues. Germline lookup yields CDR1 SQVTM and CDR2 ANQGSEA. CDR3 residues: CSVDILGETQYF. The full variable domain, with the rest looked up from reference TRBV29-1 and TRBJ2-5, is SAVISQKPSRDICQRGTSLTIQCQVDSQVTMMFWYRQQPGQSLTLIATANQGSEATYESGFVIDKFPISRPNLTFSTLTVSNMSPEDSSIYLCSVDILGETQYFGPGTRLLVL.

The CDR3: CASSLNPDEQYF. The chain has TRBV7-2 and TRBJ2-7. The CDR3 sequence is 12 residues long. CDR1 and CDR2 from the germline V gene are SGHTA and FQGNSA.

CDR3 sequence reads: CASSTRTEANEKLFF. This chain connects TRBV9 to TRBJ1-4; the D call of TRBD1 rests on TCRdb alone, since no DNA is present to check it. The V gene's germline CDR1 is SGDLS and CDR2 YYNGEE. The CDR3 runs 15 residues.

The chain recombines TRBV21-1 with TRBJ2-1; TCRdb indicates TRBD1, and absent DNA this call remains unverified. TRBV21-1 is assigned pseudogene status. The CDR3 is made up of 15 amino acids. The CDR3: CASSKDWGQGNEQFF.

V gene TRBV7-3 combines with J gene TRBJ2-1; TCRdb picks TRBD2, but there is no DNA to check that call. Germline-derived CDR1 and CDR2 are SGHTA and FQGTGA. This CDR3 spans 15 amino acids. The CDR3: CASSSGTSGDNEQFF.

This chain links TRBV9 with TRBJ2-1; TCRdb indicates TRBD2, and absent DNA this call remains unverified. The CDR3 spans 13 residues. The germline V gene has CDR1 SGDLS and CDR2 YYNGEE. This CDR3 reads CASSVGGPDEQFF.

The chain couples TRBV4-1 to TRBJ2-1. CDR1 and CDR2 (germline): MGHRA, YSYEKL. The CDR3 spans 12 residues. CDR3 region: CASGDLYNEQFF.

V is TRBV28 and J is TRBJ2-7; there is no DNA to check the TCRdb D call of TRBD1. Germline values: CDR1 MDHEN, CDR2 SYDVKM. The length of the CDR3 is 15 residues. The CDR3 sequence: CASRKPGQATYEQYF.

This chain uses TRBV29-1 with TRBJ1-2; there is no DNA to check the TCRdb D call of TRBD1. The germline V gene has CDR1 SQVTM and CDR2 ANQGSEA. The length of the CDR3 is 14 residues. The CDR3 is CSSWLPDRGHGYTF. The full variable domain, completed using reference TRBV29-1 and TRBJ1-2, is SAVISQKPSRDICQRGTSLTIQCQVDSQVTMMFWYRQQPGQSLTLIATANQGSEATYESGFVIDKFPISRPNLTFSTLTVSNMSPEDSSIYLCSSWLPDRGHGYTFGSGTRLTVV.